This T cell receptor beta chain was found in a study of T cells in Graves' hyperthyroidism and ophthalmopathy. Exclusion of a patient resulted from uncontrolled infection, other autoimmune disease, pregnancy or lactation. Used for diagnoses were clinical symptoms, serum thyroxine and TRAb, thyroid ultrasound and orbital computed tomography. The source of the PBMCs was less than 12 ml of fresh peripheral blood. CDR1 is SGHTA, CDR2 FQGTGA, per germline. This CDR3 has 15 amino acids. The V gene lost 4 bases and the J gene lost 0 bases, with 11 bases spanning the gap. Authors of the study amplified TCR beta CDR3 regions from RNA transcripts. Using the HTBI primer set, a first-round RT-PCR was run on the TCR CDR3. TCRdb re-called the multiplex PCR reads with MiXCR, one entry per CDR3 protein. The sample has approximately 420,000 distinct CDR3 sequences; 14% to 15% are singletons. This clonotype showed up many times.

The clonotype originates from a woman aged 30 to 39 with Graves' hyperthyroidism. The J gene is TRBJ2-3, the V gene TRBV7-3, with a tentative D call TRBD2 (6 bases). The source material was blood. This CDR3 is CASSSFGGSTDTQYF. Written as DNA, the CDR3 is TGTGCCAGCAGCTCCTTTGGGGGGAGCACAGATACGCAGTATTTT.